The T cell receptor beta chain under discussion was sequenced for a study of shared clonotypes between healthy human individuals. Study outcomes and limitations: The expectation was that sequencing depth would affect clonotype sharing among donors.

Only Caucasian adults living in Nashville, Tennessee made up the donor group. Ten immunoSEQ deep assay plates held the unsorted PBMC DNA. Original handling: ImmunoSEQ output lacked quality scores and full-length reads, limiting matched filtering. The assay was immunoSEQ multiplex PCR, and TCRdb's table has in-frame clones only and misses some. Clone size and V and J calls were adopted from that table, with D and trimming inferred from the DNA. The data show some 530,000 clones, with 78% seen just once and 12% held by the top ten. A note on this clone: Antigen specificity is unknown.

Germline V gene sequence: CDR1 MNHNY, CDR2 SVGAGI (reference sequence). The CDR3 is 14 amino acids. Trimming removed 0 bases from V and 6 bases from J, with 10 bases in between. The sequence was obtained from a woman aged 40 to 55 in good health. Some clones in this sample may be carry-over from other donors' samples. V and J are TRBV6-6 and TRBJ2-3; D call uncertain. Material for sequencing was PBMCs. The CDR3 is CASSYSSEADTQYF. In DNA, the CDR3 is TGTGCCAGCAGTTACTCGTCAGAGGCGGATACGCAGTATTTT.